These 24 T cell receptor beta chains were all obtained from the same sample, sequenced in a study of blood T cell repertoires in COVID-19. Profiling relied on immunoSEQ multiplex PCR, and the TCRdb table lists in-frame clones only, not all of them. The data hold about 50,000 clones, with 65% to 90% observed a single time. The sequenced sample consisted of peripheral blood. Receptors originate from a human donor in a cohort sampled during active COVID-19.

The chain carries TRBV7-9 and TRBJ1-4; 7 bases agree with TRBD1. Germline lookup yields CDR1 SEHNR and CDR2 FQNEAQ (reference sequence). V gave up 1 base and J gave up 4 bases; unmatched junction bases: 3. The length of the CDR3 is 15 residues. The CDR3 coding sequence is TGTGCCAGCAGCTTAGACAGGGGTTATAATGAAAAACTGTTTTTT. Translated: CASSLDRGYNEKLFF.

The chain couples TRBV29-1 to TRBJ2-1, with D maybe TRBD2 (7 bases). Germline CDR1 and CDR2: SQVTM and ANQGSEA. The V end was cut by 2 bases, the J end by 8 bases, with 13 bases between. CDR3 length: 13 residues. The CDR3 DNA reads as TGCAGCGTTGAACCCAAAGGGGGGGATGAGCAGTTCTTC. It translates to CSVEPKGGDEQFF.

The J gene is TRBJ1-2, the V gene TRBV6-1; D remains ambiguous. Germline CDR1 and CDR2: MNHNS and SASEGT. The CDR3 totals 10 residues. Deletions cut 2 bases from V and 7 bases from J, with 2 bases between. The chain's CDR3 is CASSELGYTF. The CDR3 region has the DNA TGTGCCAGCAGTGAACTTGGCTACACCTTC.

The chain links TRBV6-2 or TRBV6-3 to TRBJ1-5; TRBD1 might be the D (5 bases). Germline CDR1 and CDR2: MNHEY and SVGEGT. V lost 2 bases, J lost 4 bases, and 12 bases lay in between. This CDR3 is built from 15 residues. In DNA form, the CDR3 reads TGTGCCAGCAGTTACGGCAGGGTGGGGAATCAGCCCCAGCATTTT. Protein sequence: CASSYGRVGNQPQHF.

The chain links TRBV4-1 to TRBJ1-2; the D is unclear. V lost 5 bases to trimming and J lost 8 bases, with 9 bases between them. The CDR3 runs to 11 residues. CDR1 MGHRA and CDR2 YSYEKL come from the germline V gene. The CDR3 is CASSFARGYTF. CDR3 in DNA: TGCGCCAGCAGCTTCGCCCGGGGCTACACCTTC.

CDR3 bases: TGTGCCAGCAGCTTAGGACTAGCGGGGTTCACAGATACGCAGTATTTT. Amino acids: CASSLGLAGFTDTQYF. This chain links TRBV7-9 with TRBJ2-3; 11 bases match TRBD2. Germline CDR1 SEHNR, CDR2 FQNEAQ (reference sequence). The CDR3 is 16 residues long. V shed 1 base and J 2 bases; nucleotides not matched to a gene: 2.

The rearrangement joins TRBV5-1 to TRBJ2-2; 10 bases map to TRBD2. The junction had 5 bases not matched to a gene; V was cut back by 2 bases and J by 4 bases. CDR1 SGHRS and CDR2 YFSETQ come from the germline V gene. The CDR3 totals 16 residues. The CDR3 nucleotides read TGCGCCAGCAGCTTCCTAGCGGGAGAGGTCACCGGGGAGCTGTTTTTT. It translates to CASSFLAGEVTGELFF.

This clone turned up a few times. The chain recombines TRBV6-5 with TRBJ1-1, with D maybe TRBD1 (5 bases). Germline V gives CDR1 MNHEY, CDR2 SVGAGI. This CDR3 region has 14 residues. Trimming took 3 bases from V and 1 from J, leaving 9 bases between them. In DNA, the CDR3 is TGTGCCAGCAGTTATCTCGGGGGGAACACTGAAGCTTTCTTT. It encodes CASSYLGGNTEAFF.

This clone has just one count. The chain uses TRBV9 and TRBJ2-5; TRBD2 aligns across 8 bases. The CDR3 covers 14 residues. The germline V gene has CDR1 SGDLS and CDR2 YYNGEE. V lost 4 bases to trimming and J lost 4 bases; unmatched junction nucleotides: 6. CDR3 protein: CASSPAGGAETQYF. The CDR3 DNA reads TGTGCCAGCAGCCCCGCGGGAGGCGCAGAGACCCAGTACTTC.

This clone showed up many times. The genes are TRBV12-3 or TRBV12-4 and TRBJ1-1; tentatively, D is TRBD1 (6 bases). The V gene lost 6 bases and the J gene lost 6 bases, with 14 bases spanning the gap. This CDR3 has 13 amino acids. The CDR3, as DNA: TGTGCCAGCAGCCTCGGGGAGGGGGCTGAAGCTTTCTTT. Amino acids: CASSLGEGAEAFF.

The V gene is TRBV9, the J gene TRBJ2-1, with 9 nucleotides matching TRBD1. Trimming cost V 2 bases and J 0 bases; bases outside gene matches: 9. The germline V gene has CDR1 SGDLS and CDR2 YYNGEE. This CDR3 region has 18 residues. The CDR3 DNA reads TGTGCCAGCAGCGTCGGACAGGGGCTCACCACCTCCTACAATGAGCAGTTCTTC. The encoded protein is CASSVGQGLTTSYNEQFF.

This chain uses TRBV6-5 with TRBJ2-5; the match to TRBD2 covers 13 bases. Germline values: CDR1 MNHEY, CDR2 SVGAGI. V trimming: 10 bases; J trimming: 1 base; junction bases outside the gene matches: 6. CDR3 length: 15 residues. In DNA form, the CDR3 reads TGTGCCACCTACACTAGCGGGAGGGGCCAAGAGACCCAGTACTTC. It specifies CATYTSGRGQETQYF.

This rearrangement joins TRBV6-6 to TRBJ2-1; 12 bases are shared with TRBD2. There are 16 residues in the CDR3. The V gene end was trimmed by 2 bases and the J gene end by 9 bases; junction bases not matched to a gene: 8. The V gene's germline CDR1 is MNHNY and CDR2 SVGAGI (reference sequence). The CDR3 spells CASSYPETSGRLEQFF. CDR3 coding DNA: TGTGCCAGCAGTTACCCAGAGACTAGCGGGAGACTTGAGCAGTTCTTC.

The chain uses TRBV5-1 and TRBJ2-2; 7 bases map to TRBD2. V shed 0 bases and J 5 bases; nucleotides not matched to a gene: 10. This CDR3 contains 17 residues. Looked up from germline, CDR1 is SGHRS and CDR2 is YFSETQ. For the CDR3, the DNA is TGCGCCAGCAGCTTGGGTCTGACGGGAGGCCCAACCGGGGAGCTGTTTTTT. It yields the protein CASSLGLTGGPTGELFF.

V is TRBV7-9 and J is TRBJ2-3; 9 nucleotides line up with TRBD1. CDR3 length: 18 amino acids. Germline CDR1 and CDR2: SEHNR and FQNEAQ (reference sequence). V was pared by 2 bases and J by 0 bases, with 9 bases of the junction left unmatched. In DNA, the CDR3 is TGTGCCAGCAGCTTAACCTATAGGGGACAGGGAAGCACAGATACGCAGTATTTT. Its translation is CASSLTYRGQGSTDTQYF.

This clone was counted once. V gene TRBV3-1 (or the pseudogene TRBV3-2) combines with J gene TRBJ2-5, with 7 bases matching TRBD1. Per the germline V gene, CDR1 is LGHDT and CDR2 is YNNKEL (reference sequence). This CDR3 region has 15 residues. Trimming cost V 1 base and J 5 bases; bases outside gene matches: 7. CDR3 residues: CASSQGTGVAETQYF. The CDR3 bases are TGTGCCAGCAGCCAAGGCACAGGGGTCGCGGAGACCCAGTACTTC.

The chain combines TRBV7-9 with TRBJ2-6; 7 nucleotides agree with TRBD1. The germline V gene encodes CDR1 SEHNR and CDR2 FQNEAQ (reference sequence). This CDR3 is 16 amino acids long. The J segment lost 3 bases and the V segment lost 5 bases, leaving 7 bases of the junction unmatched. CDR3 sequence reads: CASSTHRGIGANVLTF. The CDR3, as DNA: TGTGCCAGCAGCACCCACAGGGGAATTGGGGCCAACGTCCTGACTTTC.

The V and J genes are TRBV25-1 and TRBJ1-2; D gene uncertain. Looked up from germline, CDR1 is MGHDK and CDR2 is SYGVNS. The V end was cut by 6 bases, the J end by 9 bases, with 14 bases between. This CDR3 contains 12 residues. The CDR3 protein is CASRAASASYTF. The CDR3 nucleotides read TGTGCCAGCAGGGCGGCGAGTGCAAGCTACACCTTC.

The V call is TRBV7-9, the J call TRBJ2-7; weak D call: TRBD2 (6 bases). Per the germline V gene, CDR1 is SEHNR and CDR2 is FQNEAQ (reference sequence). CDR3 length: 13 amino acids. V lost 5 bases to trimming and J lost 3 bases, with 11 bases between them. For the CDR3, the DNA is TGTGCCAGCAGCCAAGGGACTCGCTACGAGCAGTACTTC. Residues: CASSQGTRYEQYF.

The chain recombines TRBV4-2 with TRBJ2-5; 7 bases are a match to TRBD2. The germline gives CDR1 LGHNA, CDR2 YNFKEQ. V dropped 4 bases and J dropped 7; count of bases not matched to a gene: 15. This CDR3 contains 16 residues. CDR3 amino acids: CASSPDVASGKGTQYF. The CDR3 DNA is TGTGCCAGCAGCCCAGATGTGGCTAGCGGCAAGGGGACCCAGTACTTC.

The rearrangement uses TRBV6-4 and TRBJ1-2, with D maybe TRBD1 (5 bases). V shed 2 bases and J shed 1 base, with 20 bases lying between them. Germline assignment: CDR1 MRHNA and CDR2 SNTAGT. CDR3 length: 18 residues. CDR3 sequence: CASSDQVQGEEYNYGYTF. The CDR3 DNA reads TGTGCCAGCAGTGACCAGGTTCAGGGTGAAGAGTATAACTATGGCTACACCTTC.

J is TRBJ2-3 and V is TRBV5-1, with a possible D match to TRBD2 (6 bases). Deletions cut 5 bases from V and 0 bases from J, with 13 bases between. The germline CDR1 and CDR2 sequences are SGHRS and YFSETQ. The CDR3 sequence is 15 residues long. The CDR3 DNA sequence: TGCGCCAGCAGTTTATTTCGGGGGAGCACAGATACGCAGTATTTT. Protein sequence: CASSLFRGSTDTQYF.

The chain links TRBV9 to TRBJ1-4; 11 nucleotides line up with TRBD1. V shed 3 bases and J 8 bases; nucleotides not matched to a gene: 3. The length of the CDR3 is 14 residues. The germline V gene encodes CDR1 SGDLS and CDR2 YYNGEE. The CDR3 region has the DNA TGTGCCAGCAGCGCCCGGGACAGGGGGGAAAAACTGTTTTTT. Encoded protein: CASSARDRGEKLFF. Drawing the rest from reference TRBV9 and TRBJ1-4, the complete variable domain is DSGVTQTPKHLITATGQRVTLRCSPRSGDLSVYWYQQSLDQGLQFLIQYYNGEERAKGNILERFSAQQFPDLHSELNLSSLELGDSALYFCASSARDRGEKLFFGSGTQLSVL.

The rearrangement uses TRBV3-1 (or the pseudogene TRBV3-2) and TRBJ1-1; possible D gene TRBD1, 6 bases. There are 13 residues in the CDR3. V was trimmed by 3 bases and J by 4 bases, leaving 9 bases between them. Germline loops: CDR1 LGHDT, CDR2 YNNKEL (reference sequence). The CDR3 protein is CASSQGGLTEAFF. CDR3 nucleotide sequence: TGTGCCAGCAGCCAGGGGGGGCTCACTGAAGCTTTCTTT.